Shown below are 6 T cell receptor beta chains from a single sample sequenced in a study of identical twins. A single record per CDR3 protein comes from TCRdb applying MiXCR to the 5' RACE reads. The table lists 350,000 or so distinct CDR3 sequences, around 9.7% of them singletons. Sequenced material: naive T cells sorted from blood. The receptors derive from a woman in her forties or fifties in good health.

This clonotype was seen at least ten times. This rearrangement joins TRBV29-1 to TRBJ2-1; 12 bases are a match to TRBD1. V shed 6 bases and J 0 bases; nucleotides not matched to a gene: 12. There are 18 residues in the CDR3. The germline gives CDR1 SQVTM, CDR2 ANQGSEA. DNA of the CDR3: TGCAGCGTAGACGTCGGGACAGGGGGCGCAGGCTCCTACAATGAGCAGTTCTTC. It translates to CSVDVGTGGAGSYNEQFF.

This clonotype came up a few times. The chain combines TRBV5-1 with TRBJ1-1; 7 positions match TRBD1. V trimming: 4 bases; J trimming: 6 bases; junction bases outside the gene matches: 6. Germline CDR1 and CDR2: SGHRS and YFSETQ. The CDR3 runs 13 residues. The CDR3 region has the DNA TGCGCCAGCAGCGAAGGGGGCCTGGCTGAAGCTTTCTTT. Residues: CASSEGGLAEAFF.

This clonotype was found many times. The chain joins TRBV11-2 to TRBJ1-2; no reliable D call. CDR3 length equals 14 residues. Germline CDR1 SGHAT, CDR2 FQNNGV. V was pared by 5 bases and J by 8 bases, with 18 bases between. The DNA of the CDR3 is TGTGCCAGCAGCCCCATTTCTGAGCCGGGGGGCTACACCTTC. This sequence encodes CASSPISEPGGYTF. The variable domain in full, with the rest retrieved from reference TRBV11-2 and TRBJ1-2, is EAGVAQSPRYKIIEKRQSVAFWCNPISGHATLYWYQQILGQGPKLLIQFQNNGVVDDSQLPKDRFSAERLKGVDSTLKIQPAKLEDSAVYLCASSPISEPGGYTFGSGTRLTVV.

Only a few counts were recorded for this clonotype. The rearrangement links TRBV20-1 to TRBJ2-2; D unresolved. Per the germline V gene, CDR1 is DFQATT and CDR2 is SNEGSKA (reference sequence). Trimming removed 1 base from V and 4 bases from J, with 4 bases in between. The CDR3 contains 12 residues. CDR3 amino acids: CSARVSTGELFF. The CDR3, as DNA: TGCAGTGCTAGAGTCAGCACCGGGGAGCTGTTTTTT.

About this clonotype: A much larger clone is a single base away; this may be a read error. The conserved phenylalanine or tryptophan normally closing the CDR3 is absent here, so this likely arose from a read error. The gene calls are TRBV5-1 and TRBJ2-2; D is perhaps TRBD2 (6 bases). The CDR3 has 17 amino acids. Trimming stripped 4 bases from V and 1 base from J, with 17 bases between. Germline V gene sequence: CDR1 SGHRS, CDR2 YFSETQ. The CDR3 protein is CASSPGVGQGNTGELFY. In nucleotides, the CDR3 is TGCGCCAGCAGCCCGGGGGTCGGGCAGGGGAACACCGGGGAGCTGTTTTAT.

The J gene is TRBJ2-7, the V gene TRBV27; D might be TRBD2 (7 bases). Deletions cut 3 bases from V and 0 bases from J, with 12 bases between. Looked up from germline, CDR1 is MNHEY and CDR2 is SMNVEV (reference sequence). CDR3 length: 15 residues. CDR3 DNA: TGTGCCAGCAGTTTTGGGGGGGGCGCCTCCTACGAGCAGTACTTC. Protein: CASSFGGGASYEQYF.